These 22 T cell receptor beta chains were sequenced from one sample in a study of blood T cell repertoires in COVID-19. Assay: immunoSEQ multiplex PCR; the TCRdb copy retains only in-frame clones and omits some. This sample has approximately 200,000 clones, with about 88% found just once. The sequencing input was peripheral blood. Receptors originate from a man between 65 and 85 years old with acute or convalescent COVID-19.

This sequence joins TRBV28 and TRBJ1-1; 9 nucleotides agree with TRBD1. Germline V CDR1 and CDR2: MDHEN, SYDVKM. The CDR3 covers 14 residues. J lost 5 bases, V lost 2 bases, and 3 bases had no gene match. DNA of the CDR3: TGTGCCAGCAGTTTAATGACAGGGGGGACTGAAGCTTTCTTT. Residues: CASSLMTGGTEAFF.

V is TRBV10-3 and J is TRBJ2-7; 8 bases agree with TRBD2. In germline, CDR1 is ENHRY, CDR2 SYGVKD. The CDR3 runs 17 residues. V trimming: 0 bases; J trimming: 1 base; junction bases outside the gene matches: 8. CDR3 in amino acids: CAISESKASGSSYEQYF. In DNA, the CDR3 is TGTGCCATCAGTGAGTCGAAGGCTAGCGGGTCTTCCTACGAGCAGTACTTC.

V usage is TRBV2 and J usage is TRBJ1-1; weak D call: TRBD1 (6 bases). CDR3 size: 14 residues. CDR1 is SNHLY, CDR2 FYNNEI, per germline. The V and J ends lost 4 bases and 3 bases respectively, with 12 bases between them. The chain's CDR3 is CASSATGIYTEAFF. In DNA form, the CDR3 reads TGTGCCAGCAGTGCTACAGGGATTTACACTGAAGCTTTCTTT.

This clone has just one count. V is TRBV6-6 and J is TRBJ1-3; 12 nucleotides align to TRBD1. V lost 1 base to trimming and J lost 2 bases; unmatched junction nucleotides: 0. This CDR3 comprises 16 residues. Germline CDR1 is MNHNY and CDR2 is SVGAGI (reference sequence). The CDR3 DNA follows: TGTGCCAGCAGTTACTGGGACAGGGGGCCTGGAAACACCATATATTTT. It codes for CASSYWDRGPGNTIYF.

The chain has TRBV19 and TRBJ2-7; a possible D gene is TRBD1 (6 bases). Germline loops: CDR1 LNHDA, CDR2 SQIVND (reference sequence). V lost 4 bases and J lost 6, with 13 bases in between. The CDR3 contains 13 residues. The DNA of the CDR3 is TGTGCCAGTAGTAGCGTATGGGACATCGAGCAGTACTTC. Protein product: CASSSVWDIEQYF.

The V and J genes are TRBV3-1 (or the pseudogene TRBV3-2) and TRBJ1-4; TRBD1 matches at 9 bases. The CDR3 runs 16 residues. Germline lookup yields CDR1 LGHDT and CDR2 YNNKEL (reference sequence). With V trimmed by 3 bases and J by 5 bases, 7 bases remained unmatched. The CDR3 is CASSHSDRGGNEKLFF. CDR3 nucleotides: TGTGCCAGCAGCCATTCAGACAGGGGGGGGAATGAAAAACTGTTTTTT.

The V and J genes are TRBV3-1 (or the pseudogene TRBV3-2) and TRBJ1-3; no clear D. This CDR3 contains 15 residues. V dropped 0 bases and J dropped 0 bases, with 6 bases sitting between them. Germline lookup yields CDR1 LGHDT and CDR2 YNNKEL (reference sequence). The CDR3 region has the DNA TGTGCCAGCAGCCAAGAGGCCACCTCTGGAAACACCATATATTTT. Translating it yields CASSQEATSGNTIYF.

The rearrangement joins TRBV5-1 to TRBJ2-2; 7 nucleotides line up with TRBD2. V dropped 8 bases and J dropped 0; count of bases not matched to a gene: 16. The CDR3 contains 18 residues. Per germline, CDR1 SGHRS and CDR2 YFSETQ. The CDR3 sequence: CARETGGGQLTNTGELFF. The CDR3 nucleotides read TGCGCCAGAGAGACTGGGGGAGGGCAACTGACGAACACCGGGGAGCTGTTTTTT.

The chain recombines TRBV6-2 or TRBV6-3 with TRBJ2-5; TRBD2 aligns across 9 bases. Germline loops: CDR1 MNHEY, CDR2 SVGEGT. V was clipped by 5 bases and J by 2 bases; unmatched bases: 6. The length of the CDR3 is 15 residues. This chain's CDR3 is CASSRGLAGQETQYF. CDR3 DNA: TGTGCCAGCAGTAGGGGACTAGCAGGGCAAGAGACCCAGTACTTC.

The CDR3: CASSPGGGREKLFF. DNA of the CDR3: TGTGCCAGCAGTCCCGGCGGGGGACGTGAAAAACTGTTTTTT. The J gene is TRBJ1-4, the V gene TRBV28, with a possible D match to TRBD1 (5 bases). CDR1 is MDHEN, CDR2 SYDVKM, per germline. The CDR3 runs to 14 residues. Trimming left V 5 bases short and J 7 bases short, with 14 bases between.

The rearrangement joins TRBV4-2 to TRBJ2-2, with 7 bases that match TRBD2. CDR1 LGHNA and CDR2 YNFKEQ come from the germline V gene. The CDR3 length is 15 residues. The J segment lost 3 bases and the V segment lost 2 bases, leaving 3 bases of the junction unmatched. For the CDR3, the DNA is TGTGCCAGCAGCCAATCTAGCGGAGACACCGGGGAGCTGTTTTTT. Amino acid sequence: CASSQSSGDTGELFF.

V gene TRBV4-3 combines with J gene TRBJ2-5, with unresolved D. The V gene lost 0 bases and the J gene lost 1 base, with 9 bases spanning the gap. The CDR3 sequence is 15 residues long. CDR1 is LGHNA, CDR2 YSLEER, per germline. CDR3: CASSQDGQLQETQYF. Here the CDR3 DNA reads TGCGCCAGCAGCCAAGATGGGCAACTCCAAGAGACCCAGTACTTC.

This clone was counted only a few times. V gene TRBV27 combines with J gene TRBJ2-7; 12 bases fit TRBD2. CDR1 MNHEY and CDR2 SMNVEV come from the germline V gene (reference sequence). V shed 7 bases and J 6 bases; nucleotides not matched to a gene: 10. The CDR3 sequence is 15 residues long. In DNA form, the CDR3 reads TGTGCCAGCAAAACCTGGACTAGCGGGATAGGCGAGCAGTACTTC. Protein sequence: CASKTWTSGIGEQYF.

The V gene is TRBV3-1 (or the pseudogene TRBV3-2), the J gene TRBJ2-1; the match to TRBD2 covers 13 bases. Germline V gene data show CDR1 as LGHDT and CDR2 as YNNKEL (reference sequence). Trimming took 3 bases from V and 9 from J; bases not matched to a gene: 5. The CDR3 is made up of 15 amino acids. The DNA for the CDR3 is TGTGCCAGCAGCCAGGGACTAGCGGGAAGAAGTGAGCAGTTCTTC. Encoded protein: CASSQGLAGRSEQFF.

The rearrangement joins TRBV30 to TRBJ2-7; D call uncertain. Germline V lookup: CDR1 GTSNPN, CDR2 SVGIG (reference sequence). There are 12 residues in the CDR3. Trimming took 2 bases from V and 4 from J, leaving 9 bases between them. In DNA, the CDR3 is TGTGCCTGGAGTCCACAGAGATACGAGCAGTACTTC. Translation: CAWSPQRYEQYF.

The rearrangement joins TRBV7-9 to TRBJ1-3, with no clear D. Trimming removed 5 bases at V and 0 bases at J, with 5 bases between. Germline CDR1 SEHNR, CDR2 FQNEAQ (reference sequence). The CDR3 covers 13 residues. The CDR3 here is CASSISSGNTIYF. The CDR3 nucleotides are TGTGCCAGCAGCATTAGCTCTGGAAACACCATATATTTT.

CDR3 nucleotide sequence: TGTGCCAGCAGTCTGTCTACCGAGCAGTACTTC. Protein sequence: CASSLSTEQYF. This chain joins TRBV12-3 or TRBV12-4 and TRBJ2-7; the D is unclear. The V and J ends lost 5 bases and 6 bases respectively, with 8 bases between them. This CDR3 region has 11 residues.

The V gene is TRBV9, the J gene TRBJ1-1, with no clear D. The CDR3 has 15 residues. Trimming left V 0 bases short and J 0 bases short, with 9 bases between. Germline loops: CDR1 SGDLS, CDR2 YYNGEE. The CDR3 loop reads CASSVAPVMNTEAFF. DNA of the CDR3: TGTGCCAGCAGCGTAGCACCAGTTATGAACACTGAAGCTTTCTTT.

V usage is TRBV5-5 and J usage is TRBJ1-5; perhaps TRBD1 as D (6 bases). The V and J ends lost 4 bases and 2 bases respectively, with 13 bases between them. The germline CDR1 and CDR2 sequences are SGHKS and YYEKEE (reference sequence). This CDR3 is built from 15 residues. The CDR3 DNA reads as TGTGCCAGCAGCCCGGCAGGGGATGGCAATCAGCCCCAGCATTTT. This sequence encodes CASSPAGDGNQPQHF.

CDR3 nucleotide sequence: TGTGCCAGCAGCCATACAGGGGACGGCTACACCTTC. Translating gives CASSHTGDGYTF. This rearrangement joins TRBV9 to TRBJ1-2, with 7 nucleotides matching TRBD1. This CDR3 spans 12 amino acids. Per the germline V gene, CDR1 is SGDLS and CDR2 is YYNGEE. Germline trimming cut 4 bases from V and 8 bases from J; bases unmatched to any gene: 5.

V usage is TRBV5-4 and J usage is TRBJ1-6; a weak D match, TRBD1 (6 bases). CDR3 length: 14 amino acids. Germline CDR1 and CDR2: SGHNT and YYREEE (reference sequence). V lost 6 bases to trimming and J lost 6 bases, with 13 bases between them. Written as DNA, the CDR3 is TGTGCCAGCAAGTCAGGACAGAGTAATTCACCCCTCCACTTT. The encoded protein is CASKSGQSNSPLHF.

The chain uses TRBV7-6 and TRBJ2-7; D gene uncertain. CDR3 length: 14 residues. Per the germline V gene, CDR1 is SGHVS and CDR2 is FNYEAQ. V dropped 5 bases and J dropped 6 bases, with 17 bases sitting between them. The CDR3 coding sequence is TGTGCCAGCAGCCCCGACTTCCGCCTCGGCGAGCAGTACTTC. Translating gives CASSPDFRLGEQYF.